Listed below are T cell receptor beta chains from one sample, sequenced in a study of CD8+ T cells in alopecia areata. Produced via immunoSEQ multiplex PCR; TCRdb's table is partial and in-frame only. Among about 13,000 clones listed, 65% to 70% were seen once. The specimen comprised skin, sampled at week 4, from a patient treated with tofacitinib. These TCRs come from a human donor with alopecia areata. CDR3s include the opening cysteine and the closing phenylalanine or tryptophan. D genes are given only for firm matches. Clone size is stated in some rows and not others, as once, few, many or a class when expanded.

size: once; D: TRBD1; J: TRBJ2-5; V: TRBV7-9; CDR3: CASSLGRTGLGQETQYF; DNA: TGTGCCAGCAGCTTAGGAAGGACAGGGTTGGGGCAAGAGACCCAGTACTTC
size: .; D: .; J: TRBJ2-1; V: TRBV2; CDR3: CASSERPQRGEQFF; DNA: TGTGCCAGCAGTGAAAGGCCTCAAAGGGGTGAGCAGTTCTTC
size: .; D: .; J: TRBJ2-1; V: TRBV29-1; CDR3: CSVDSRGVAYNEQFF; DNA: TGCAGCGTTGACTCCAGGGGAGTAGCGTACAATGAGCAGTTCTTC
size: few; D: .; J: TRBJ2-7; V: TRBV7-2; CDR3: CASSLAGGPYEQYF; DNA: TGTGCCAGCAGCTTAGCGGGGGGGCCTTACGAGCAGTACTTC
size: .; D: .; J: TRBJ1-1; V: TRBV18; CDR3: CASSPTYGNTEAFF; DNA: TGTGCCAGCTCACCAACTTACGGGAACACTGAAGCTTTCTTT
size: .; D: TRBD2; J: TRBJ2-1; V: TRBV29-1; CDR3: CSSAGGHGEQFF; DNA: TGCAGCTCTGCGGGGGGGCACGGTGAGCAGTTCTTC
size: .; D: TRBD2; J: TRBJ2-5; V: TRBV7-2; CDR3: CANALAAQETQYF; DNA: TGTGCCAACGCGCTAGCGGCACAAGAGACCCAGTACTTC
size: .; D: .; J: TRBJ2-1; V: TRBV5-1; CDR3: CASSPGWAEQFF; DNA: TGCGCCAGCAGCCCGGGGTGGGCCGAGCAGTTCTTC
size: .; D: TRBD2; J: TRBJ2-1; V: TRBV19; CDR3: CASKRERGAYNEQFF; DNA: TGTGCCAGTAAAAGAGAGCGGGGGGCCTACAATGAGCAGTTCTTC
size: .; D: .; J: TRBJ2-6; V: TRBV7-2; CDR3: CASSFDSVSGANVLTF; DNA: TGTGCCAGCAGCTTTGATAGTGTCTCTGGGGCCAACGTCCTGACTTTC
size: .; D: TRBD1; J: TRBJ2-1; V: TRBV7-8; CDR3: CASSLGDRGLDEQFF; DNA: TGTGCCAGCAGCTTAGGTGACAGGGGGCTCGATGAGCAGTTCTTC
size: once; D: .; J: TRBJ1-1; V: TRBV13; CDR3: CASKLGPGVVNTEAFF; DNA: TGTGCCAGCAAGCTTGGACCAGGGGTCGTGAACACTGAAGCTTTCTTT
size: .; D: .; J: TRBJ1-5; V: TRBV19; CDR3: CASHTDWGQPQHF; DNA: TGTGCCAGCCACACGGATTGGGGGCAGCCCCAGCATTTT
size: .; D: .; J: TRBJ1-2; V: TRBV5-1; CDR3: CASSLDGYGYTF; DNA: TGCGCCAGCAGCTTAGACGGCTATGGCTACACCTTC
size: few; D: .; J: TRBJ2-7; V: TRBV5-6; CDR3: CASSLFSGTEQYF; DNA: TGTGCCAGCAGCTTGTTTTCAGGGACCGAGCAGTACTTC
size: .; D: .; J: TRBJ1-1; V: TRBV7-8; CDR3: CASSSLGDTEAFF; DNA: TGTGCCAGCAGCTCCTTGGGTGACACTGAAGCTTTCTTT
size: .; D: TRBD1; J: TRBJ2-2; V: TRBV6-6; CDR3: CASSYLPDRVEELFF; DNA: TGTGCCAGCAGTTACCTACCGGACAGGGTAGAGGAGCTGTTTTTT
size: .; D: TRBD2; J: TRBJ2-7; V: TRBV10-3; CDR3: CASAGTSGRGDREQYF; DNA: TGTGCCAGCGCCGGGACTAGCGGTCGGGGGGATCGCGAGCAGTACTTC
size: few; D: .; J: TRBJ2-7; V: TRBV5-1; CDR3: CASSFGGTEQYF; DNA: TGCGCCAGCAGCTTCGGAGGGACCGAGCAGTACTTC
size: .; D: .; J: TRBJ1-1; V: TRBV7-2; CDR3: CASSPPGLRNTEAFF; DNA: TGTGCCAGCAGCCCCCCTGGGCTCCGGAACACTGAAGCTTTCTTT
size: .; D: TRBD2; J: TRBJ2-7; V: TRBV7-9; CDR3: CASRRGSSYEQYF; DNA: TGTGCCAGCCGGCGGGGGAGCTCCTACGAGCAGTACTTC
size: .; D: TRBD1; J: TRBJ1-1; V: TRBV4-1; CDR3: CASSPGGAGGGTEAFF; DNA: TGCGCCAGCAGCCCCGGTGGGGCAGGGGGGGGCACTGAAGCTTTCTTT
size: .; D: .; J: TRBJ1-1; V: TRBV23-1; CDR3: CASSQPREPWGCGTEAFF; DNA: TGCGCCAGCAGTCAACCCCGCGAGCCTTGGGGTTGTGGGACTGAAGCTTTCTTT
size: .; D: .; J: TRBJ1-5; V: TRBV14; CDR3: CASSQGRNQPQHF; DNA: TGTGCCAGCAGCCAGGGGCGGAATCAGCCCCAGCATTTT
size: .; D: TRBD1; J: TRBJ1-2; V: TRBV7-2; CDR3: CASSSDRGIVESYGYTF; DNA: TGTGCCAGCAGCTCTGACAGGGGGATAGTTGAGAGCTATGGCTACACCTTC
size: .; D: TRBD1; J: TRBJ1-4; V: TRBV5-6; CDR3: CASRPDRGPRHQRRLLFF; DNA: TGTGCCAGCAGGCCGGACAGGGGGCCACGACACCAACGTCGGTTGCTGTTTTTT
size: once; D: .; J: TRBJ1-3; V: TRBV7-9; CDR3: CASSSEAGGLSGNTIYF; DNA: TGTGCCAGCAGCTCAGAGGCGGGGGGGCTCTCTGGAAACACCATATATTTT
size: .; D: .; J: TRBJ2-3; V: TRBV5-1; CDR3: CASSLGTHGDTQYF; DNA: TGCGCCAGCAGCTTGGGGACTCACGGGGATACGCAGTATTTT
size: .; D: .; J: TRBJ1-6; V: TRBV7-2; CDR3: CASSLKRANSPLHF; DNA: TGTGCCAGCAGCTTAAAGAGAGCTAATTCACCCCTCCACTTT